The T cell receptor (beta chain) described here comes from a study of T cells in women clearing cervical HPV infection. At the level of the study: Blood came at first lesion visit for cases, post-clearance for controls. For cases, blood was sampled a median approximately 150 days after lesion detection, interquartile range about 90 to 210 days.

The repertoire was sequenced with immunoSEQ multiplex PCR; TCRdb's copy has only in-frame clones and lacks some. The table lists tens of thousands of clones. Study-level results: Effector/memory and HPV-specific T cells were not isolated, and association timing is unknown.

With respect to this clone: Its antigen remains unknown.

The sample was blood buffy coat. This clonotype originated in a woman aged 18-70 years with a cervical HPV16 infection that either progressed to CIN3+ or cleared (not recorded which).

The part of the CDR3 DNA that was read is TGTGCCAGCAGTTCTAGGAACGGACAGGGGAGCACAGATACG. Amino acid sequence: CASSSRNGQGSTDT. The complete CDR3 reads CASSSRNGQGSTDTQYF. The chain employs TRBV7-7 and TRBJ2-3; 9 bases agree with TRBD1. The observed sequence ends 3 residues before the CDR3 terminus, with the missing tail filled in from the germline J gene. In germline, CDR1 is SSHAT, CDR2 FNYEAQ (reference sequence). Unmatched junction bases numbered 10, after V lost 6 bases and J lost 0 bases. This CDR3 region has 17 residues. The whole variable domain, filled in from reference TRBV7-7 and TRBJ2-3, reads GAGVSQSPRYKVTKRGQDVTLRCDPISSHATLYWYQQALGQGPEFLTYFNYEAQPDKSGLPSDRFSAERPEGSISTLTIQRTEQRDSAMYRCASSSRNGQGSTDTQYFGPGTRLTVL.